Sequencing of this T cell receptor beta chain was carried out in a study of response to subunit inactivated influenza vaccine. This clonotype was detected a few times. TCRdb reprocessed the RT-PCR reads with MiXCR, giving one entry per CDR3 protein. Of roughly 550,000 distinct CDR3 sequences detected, roughly 23% appear once; the ten largest clones hold approximately 2.9%. The CDR3 spans 16 residues. V gave up 0 bases and J gave up 0 bases, with 9 bases separating them. Per germline, CDR1 SGDLS and CDR2 YYNGEE. The sample also formed part of further work on T cells expressing NK-cell markers. From that paper: For TCR beta, cDNA was produced by 5'RACE template switching with UMIs. The authors sequenced eight donors, of whom seven were HCMV-seropositive and one was seronegative. Dominant NKG2C+ clonotypes in six donors made up about 1.0-7.5% of CD8+ T cells. HCMV specificity of expanded NKG2C+ T cell clones remained unclear.

The TCR originated in a man aged 45-65 years who received an inactivated influenza vaccine. The sequencing here drew on CD4+ T cells sorted from PBMCs, taken roughly 13 days after vaccination. The chain links TRBV9 to TRBJ2-2; no firm D call. The CDR3 loop reads CASSVDAFANTGELFF. As DNA, the CDR3 is TGTGCCAGCAGCGTAGATGCTTTCGCGAACACCGGGGAGCTGTTTTTT.